The 32 T cell receptor beta chains given below trace back to one sample, sequenced in a study of blood T cell repertoires in COVID-19 (dated by TCRdb to 2018 to 2020). The library was obtained by the immunoSEQ multiplex PCR assay. In TCRdb, the immuneACCESS table is reduced to in-frame sequences with V and J assigned. These tables do not hold every clone; where another copy was compared, an unresolved V gene accounts for under half, and the others remain unexplained. This sample is represented by about 14,000 clones; around 73% of them were singletons. The ten largest clones take up 9.7% of the sample. The source material was peripheral blood. These receptors were taken from a man between 65 and 85 years old with acute or convalescent COVID-19.

The CDR3 protein is CASSPGLAGDKNIQYF. The CDR3 DNA follows: TGTGCCAGCTCACCGGGACTAGCGGGGGATAAAAACATTCAGTACTTC. This chain connects TRBV18 to TRBJ2-4; 14 bases map to TRBD2. The germline V gene encodes CDR1 KGHSH and CDR2 LQKENI. V lost 3 bases, J lost 4 bases, and 2 bases stayed unmatched. The length of the CDR3 is 16 residues.

The J gene is TRBJ2-5, the V gene TRBV19; perhaps TRBD2 as D (6 bases). Trimming stripped 3 bases from V and 3 bases from J, with 8 bases between. The CDR3 is 13 amino acids. Germline assignment: CDR1 LNHDA and CDR2 SQIVND (reference sequence). CDR3 protein: CASSIGGKETQYF. The CDR3 DNA reads as TGTGCCAGTAGTATCGGGGGAAAAGAGACCCAGTACTTC.

V usage is TRBV7-2 and J usage is TRBJ1-6; 7 bases fit TRBD1. CDR3 size: 16 residues. CDR1 SGHTA and CDR2 FQGNSA come from the germline V gene. V gave up 6 bases and J gave up 4 bases; unmatched junction bases: 9. Here the CDR3 reads CASRQTAGQYNSPLHF. The CDR3 DNA reads TGTGCCAGCAGGCAAACCGCGGGACAGTATAATTCACCCCTCCACTTT. Based on the CDR3 plus reference TRBV7-2 and TRBJ1-6, the full variable domain is GAGVSQSPSNKVTEKGKDVELRCDPISGHTALYWYRQSLGQGLEFLIYFQGNSAPDKSGLPSDRFSAERTGGSVSTLTIQRTQQEDSAVYLCASRQTAGQYNSPLHFGNGTRLTVT.

The chain combines TRBV6-5 with TRBJ2-7, with D unclear. This CDR3 region has 10 residues. The V gene lost 4 bases and the J gene lost 4 bases, with 2 bases spanning the gap. CDR1 is MNHEY and CDR2 is SVGAGI in the germline V gene. CDR3 DNA sequence: TGTGCCAGCAGTTTATACGAGCAGTACTTC. Its protein product is CASSLYEQYF.

The gene calls are TRBV28 and TRBJ2-7; 7 bases are shared with TRBD2. Germline CDR1 reads MDHEN; CDR2 reads SYDVKM. Unmatched junction bases numbered 7, after V lost 6 bases and J lost 2 bases. The CDR3 sequence is 14 residues long. CDR3 nucleotides: TGTGCCAGCAGGCCCGGGACTACCGCCTACGAGCAGTACTTC. Amino acids: CASRPGTTAYEQYF.

The chain has TRBV7-3 and TRBJ2-1; 7 nucleotides align to TRBD2. J gave up 8 bases and V 2 bases, and 6 bases lay outside the gene matches. CDR3 size: 14 residues. The germline V gene encodes CDR1 SGHTA and CDR2 FQGTGA. The CDR3 bases are TGTGCCAGCAGCTTAGGGGGAGGGGTCGATGAGCAGTTCTTC. Translating gives CASSLGGGVDEQFF.

V and J are TRBV11-3 and TRBJ1-1; the D is unclear. Deletions cut 5 bases from V and 11 bases from J, with 18 bases between. The CDR3 length is 13 residues. Germline loops: CDR1 SGHNT, CDR2 YENEEA. The CDR3 DNA reads TGTGCCAGCAGCCACCGGACCGGGAGTGCGGCTTTCTTT. The encoded protein is CASSHRTGSAAFF.

The chain has TRBV11-2 and TRBJ2-1, with 14 bases lining up with TRBD2. CDR3 length equals 18 residues. CDR1 and CDR2 from the germline V gene are SGHAT and FQNNGV. Losses at the gene ends were 5 bases for V and 0 bases for J; bases not matched to a gene: 6. The chain's CDR3 is CASSPGTSGRSSYNEQFF. The CDR3 nucleotides are TGTGCCAGCAGCCCGGGGACTAGCGGGAGATCCTCCTACAATGAGCAGTTCTTC.

The chain recombines TRBV6-5 with TRBJ1-1, with TRBD1 as a possible D gene (6 bases). Germline CDR1 MNHEY, CDR2 SVGAGI. This CDR3 is 15 amino acids long. Trimming stripped 6 bases from V and 6 bases from J, with 20 bases between. This chain's CDR3 is CASSFLTGPRAEAFF. The CDR3, as DNA: TGTGCCAGCAGCTTCCTGACAGGCCCGAGGGCTGAAGCTTTCTTT.

This chain uses TRBV28 with TRBJ2-1; 10 nucleotides line up with TRBD2. Germline V gives CDR1 MDHEN, CDR2 SYDVKM. This CDR3 spans 14 amino acids. J gave up 4 bases and V 5 bases, and 2 bases lay outside the gene matches. This CDR3 is CASSKREGYNEQFF. For the CDR3, the DNA is TGTGCCAGCAGTAAGCGGGAGGGATACAATGAGCAGTTCTTC.

The chain employs TRBV6-5 and TRBJ1-1; possibly TRBD1 for D (5 bases). V dropped 6 bases and J dropped 1 base, with 15 bases sitting between them. This CDR3 comprises 15 residues. CDR1 MNHEY and CDR2 SVGAGI come from the germline V gene. CDR3 coding DNA: TGTGCCAGCAGGAATTCTTACAGGCCGAACACTGAAGCTTTCTTT. This codes for CASRNSYRPNTEAFF.

V is TRBV7-6 and J is TRBJ1-1; D may be TRBD1 (5 bases). From germline, CDR1 is SGHVS and CDR2 FNYEAQ. V was shortened by 0 bases and J by 4 bases, with 6 bases between the two germline ends. This CDR3 spans 13 amino acids. This chain's CDR3 is CASSLAGVTEAFF. In DNA, the CDR3 is TGTGCCAGCAGCTTAGCAGGGGTCACTGAAGCTTTCTTT.

This clone was observed a few times. The chain employs TRBV5-8 and TRBJ1-2; 9 bases agree with TRBD1. Germline loops: CDR1 SGHTS, CDR2 YDEGEE. Trimming cost V 5 bases and J 1 base; bases outside gene matches: 15. The CDR3 is 18 residues long. The CDR3 bases are TGTGCCAGCAGGCTAACAGGGGGCTATTACCGAGATAACTATGGCTACACCTTC. It specifies CASRLTGGYYRDNYGYTF.

This chain joins TRBV7-2 and TRBJ2-4, with 12 bases identical to TRBD2. The CDR3 sequence is 16 residues long. V was clipped by 5 bases and J by 0 bases; unmatched bases: 2. Germline loops: CDR1 SGHTA, CDR2 FQGNSA. DNA of the CDR3: TGTGCCAGCAGCGAGGGACTAGCGGGAGCCAAAAACATTCAGTACTTC. As protein: CASSEGLAGAKNIQYF. The whole variable domain, filled in from reference TRBV7-2 and TRBJ2-4, reads GAGVSQSPSNKVTEKGKDVELRCDPISGHTALYWYRQSLGQGLEFLIYFQGNSAPDKSGLPSDRFSAERTGGSVSTLTIQRTQQEDSAVYLCASSEGLAGAKNIQYFGAGTRLSVL.

The chain joins TRBV4-1 to TRBJ1-2; 7 positions match TRBD1. This CDR3 region has 16 residues. Germline V gives CDR1 MGHRA, CDR2 YSYEKL. Unmatched junction bases numbered 11, after V lost 0 bases and J lost 7 bases. Written as DNA, the CDR3 is TGCGCCAGCAGCCAAGAAGAGGGGGCGATTAATTTTGGCTACACCTTC. Translation: CASSQEEGAINFGYTF.

The chain carries TRBV15 and TRBJ2-1; 8 bases are a match to TRBD2. The V gene's germline CDR1 is LNHNV and CDR2 YYDKDF (reference sequence). The CDR3 sequence is 15 residues long. V gave up 8 bases and J gave up 6 bases; unmatched junction bases: 12. CDR3 protein: CATSERVAGLNEQFF. In nucleotides, the CDR3 is TGTGCCACCTCAGAGCGGGTAGCGGGACTCAATGAGCAGTTCTTC.

The chain recombines TRBV5-1 with TRBJ2-7; TRBD1 agrees at 11 bases. The J segment lost 5 bases and the V segment lost 4 bases, leaving 11 bases of the junction unmatched. The CDR3 contains 16 residues. Germline CDR1 is SGHRS and CDR2 is YFSETQ. CDR3 sequence: CASSLTTGTGGHEQYF. CDR3 in DNA: TGCGCCAGCAGCCTAACAACCGGGACAGGGGGACACGAGCAGTACTTC.

This chain joins TRBV19 and TRBJ2-6, with 10 nucleotides matching TRBD1. Germline V lookup: CDR1 LNHDA, CDR2 SQIVND (reference sequence). With 6 bases clipped from V and 2 bases from J, the junction kept 1 base outside the gene matches. This CDR3 is built from 15 residues. CDR3 amino acids: CASRGQGTGANVLTF. The CDR3, as DNA: TGTGCCAGTAGGGGACAGGGGACTGGGGCCAACGTCCTGACTTTC.

The chain is built from TRBV19 and TRBJ2-3; TRBD2 matches at 9 bases. The CDR3 covers 15 residues. Trimming removed 5 bases from V and 1 base from J; junction bases left unmatched: 4. Germline lookup yields CDR1 LNHDA and CDR2 SQIVND (reference sequence). DNA of the CDR3: TGTGCCAGTAGTTATAGCGGGGGAGGCACAGATACGCAGTATTTT. It translates to CASSYSGGGTDTQYF.

By sample fraction, this clone is medium-sized (0.01 to 0.1%). This chain connects TRBV3-1 (or the pseudogene TRBV3-2) to TRBJ2-5, with a possible D match to TRBD2 (6 bases). This CDR3 comprises 14 residues. Per the germline V gene, CDR1 is LGHDT and CDR2 is YNNKEL (reference sequence). V dropped 6 bases and J dropped 4 bases, with 15 bases sitting between them. CDR3 sequence reads: CASSELASGETQYF. The CDR3 nucleotides read TGTGCCAGCAGTGAACTAGCTTCCGGAGAGACCCAGTACTTC.

The rearrangement links TRBV7-2 to TRBJ2-3; 7 bases line up with TRBD2. The CDR3 has 15 residues. Germline loops: CDR1 SGHTA, CDR2 FQGNSA. Unmatched junction bases numbered 7, after V lost 3 bases and J lost 4 bases. The CDR3 sequence is CASSFTGGGADTQYF. CDR3 nucleotides: TGTGCCAGCAGCTTCACTGGGGGAGGGGCAGATACGCAGTATTTT. Full variable domain (missing parts from reference TRBV7-2 and TRBJ2-3): GAGVSQSPSNKVTEKGKDVELRCDPISGHTALYWYRQSLGQGLEFLIYFQGNSAPDKSGLPSDRFSAERTGGSVSTLTIQRTQQEDSAVYLCASSFTGGGADTQYFGPGTRLTVL.

This clone is judged medium-sized. This rearrangement joins TRBV11-3 to TRBJ2-3, with D possibly TRBD1 on 5 matching bases. From germline, CDR1 is SGHNT and CDR2 YENEEA. This CDR3 spans 15 amino acids. The V gene lost 0 bases and the J gene lost 6 bases, with 13 bases spanning the gap. DNA of the CDR3: TGTGCCAGCAGCTTAGACGGCGGACACTCGGATACGCAGTATTTT. As protein: CASSLDGGHSDTQYF.

The CDR3 spells CASSSLWARAGGGETQYF. For the CDR3, the DNA is TGTGCCAGCAGCTCGCTATGGGCTAGAGCGGGGGGCGGAGAGACCCAGTACTTC. The chain recombines TRBV7-2 with TRBJ2-5; TRBD2 matches at 9 bases. The CDR3 is made up of 18 amino acids. CDR1 is SGHTA and CDR2 is FQGNSA in the germline V gene. J lost 4 bases, V lost 4 bases, and 16 bases had no gene match.

This clone was seen more than once but under ten times. CDR3 nucleotides: TGTGCCCAGGTGACTACTAGCGGGAGCCCCAATGAGCAGTTCTTC. It yields the protein CAQVTTSGSPNEQFF. J is TRBJ2-1 and V is TRBV2; 11 bases are shared with TRBD2. Germline-derived CDR1 and CDR2 are SNHLY and FYNNEI. CDR3 length: 15 residues. Unmatched junction bases numbered 12, after V lost 11 bases and J lost 6 bases.

To note about this clone: Other DNA sequences of this sample code for an identical CDR3. The chain links TRBV5-1 to TRBJ1-1, with D unresolved. Germline values: CDR1 SGHRS, CDR2 YFSETQ. The CDR3 has 14 residues. Trimming took off 0 bases at V and 1 base at J, with 7 bases between the two ends. CDR3 amino acids: CASSLDSSNTEAFF. The CDR3, as DNA: TGCGCCAGCAGCTTGGACAGTTCGAACACTGAAGCTTTCTTT.

This chain connects TRBV19 to TRBJ1-1, with 7 nucleotides matching TRBD1. The CDR3 runs to 13 residues. Unmatched junction bases numbered 0, after V lost 4 bases and J lost 1 base. CDR1 and CDR2 (germline): LNHDA, SQIVND (reference sequence). The CDR3, as DNA: TGTGCCAGTAGTAGACAGGGGAACACTGAAGCTTTCTTT. Amino acids: CASSRQGNTEAFF.

The rearrangement joins TRBV10-3 to TRBJ2-7; D perhaps matches TRBD1 (5 bases). V shed 3 bases and J shed 2 bases, with 14 bases lying between them. CDR1 and CDR2 from the germline V gene are ENHRY and SYGVKD. There are 15 residues in the CDR3. The CDR3 reads CAISDPRQTPYEQYF. Written as DNA, the CDR3 is TGTGCCATCAGTGACCCCCGACAGACCCCCTACGAGCAGTACTTC.

The rearrangement links TRBV30 to TRBJ2-7; 7 bases agree with TRBD1. The CDR3 is 13 residues long. Germline CDR1 and CDR2: GTSNPN and SVGIG (reference sequence). The trim removed 3 bases at V and 3 bases at J, leaving 5 bases unmatched. CDR3 amino acids: CAWSHTGVYEQYF. The CDR3 nucleotides are TGTGCCTGGAGCCATACAGGGGTCTACGAGCAGTACTTC.

V is TRBV9 and J is TRBJ2-5, with 9 bases that match TRBD2. Germline trimming cut 4 bases from V and 4 bases from J; bases unmatched to any gene: 14. CDR1 and CDR2 from the germline V gene are SGDLS and YYNGEE. The CDR3 spans 17 residues. CDR3 sequence reads: CASSPHSSGKRGETQYF. The CDR3, as DNA: TGTGCCAGCAGCCCACATTCTAGCGGGAAGCGGGGAGAGACCCAGTACTTC.

The chain couples TRBV9 to TRBJ1-1; D is unclear. V dropped 4 bases and J dropped 6 bases, with 16 bases sitting between them. Per the germline V gene, CDR1 is SGDLS and CDR2 is YYNGEE. This CDR3 is 14 amino acids long. Here the CDR3 DNA reads TGTGCCAGCAGCAGAGAAGGAGGCCGGTCTGAAGCTTTCTTT. Its translation: CASSREGGRSEAFF.

For the CDR3, the DNA is TGCGCCAGCAGCTTGGGGGCGGACAGCCAACTAGCCAAAAACATTCAGTACTTC. Amino acids: CASSLGADSQLAKNIQYF. V gene TRBV5-1 combines with J gene TRBJ2-4; D might be TRBD1 (6 bases). Germline V lookup: CDR1 SGHRS, CDR2 YFSETQ. There are 18 residues in the CDR3. Trimming left V 0 bases short and J 0 bases short, with 16 bases between.

The chain combines TRBV9 with TRBJ2-3; D ambiguous. The V gene's germline CDR1 is SGDLS and CDR2 YYNGEE. The CDR3 is made up of 13 amino acids. V was shortened by 1 base and J by 6 bases, with 9 bases between the two germline ends. The chain's CDR3 is CASSVLPRDTQYF. CDR3 nucleotides: TGTGCCAGCAGCGTACTGCCCAGGGATACGCAGTATTTT.